This T cell receptor beta chain was retrieved from a study of T cells in Graves' hyperthyroidism and ophthalmopathy (dated by TCRdb to between 2017 and 2020). With respect to the entire study: To identify TCR V-J signatures that set the groups apart, the researchers used a discovery cohort of 100 or so patients, made up of roughly 45 with Graves' ophthalmopathy and 57 with stable Graves' hyperthyroidism. For training and testing, the 110 or so patients in the discovery cohort were randomly divided in a 7:3 ratio. The study also compared thyroid tissue and blood T-cell repertoires from about six Graves' hyperthyroidism patients. According to the paper, TCR Vbeta CDR3 sequencing was carried out on around 140 peripheral blood samples, which came from fewer than 50 ophthalmopathy, approximately 78 hyperthyroidism and some 17 progressor patients. Whether ophthalmopathy could be predicted prospectively was tested in an independent validation cohort made up of 18 to 20 hyperthyroidism patients plus 17 patients who later progressed to ophthalmopathy. After sampling, hyperthyroidism patients received methimazole starting at 30 mg daily, and ophthalmopathy patients received high-dose intravenous methylprednisolone.

TCR beta CDR3 regions were amplified from RNA transcripts. The TCR CDR3 was subjected to a first round of RT-PCR using the HTBI primer set and the Qiagen OneStep RT-PCR kit. The libraries were constructed in a second round of multiplex PCR and then size-selected and purified. Libraries were sequenced paired-end with 100 bp reads on an Illumina HiSeq2000. The original pipeline was this. SOAPnuke was used to process the raw data, throwing out any read that contained adapters or uncalled bases, had a mean Phred below 15, or lacked an exact constant-primer or identifier match. COPE v1.2.5 was used to merge high-quality paired reads, and clonotypes were defined as unique nucleotide sequences. MiTCR v1.1 was used to align the clonotypes against IMGT TRBV, TRBD and TRBJ reference segments. The analysis included only V-J combinations with a frequency above 0.0001, which together covered over 98% of the repertoires. A TCS score was defined as the ratio of F50 (clonal expansion) to E x V (chaos), with BLOSUM62-based TCRdist applied between CDR3 peptides within each V-J. Welch's t-statistics and random forest reduced approximately 520 V-J features to under 15, which were used in a naive Bayes classifier (R e1071). The similarity between thyroid and blood repertoires was quantified using the Morisita-Horn index. TCRdb reran the public reads through fastp at Q25 and MiXCR, keeping productive beta chains. Rows are combined by CDR3 protein, so each entry shows the most common genes and DNA. These V and J calls derive from TCRdb rather than the authors' analysis. In this sample the table shows 480,000 or so distinct CDR3 sequences, around 43% of which occur a single time. Of the sample, about two fifths falls within the top ten clones.

Any patient with an uncontrolled infection, another autoimmune disease, pregnancy or lactation was excluded. Diagnoses relied on clinical symptoms, serum thyroxine and TRAb, thyroid ultrasound and orbital computed tomography. Total RNA was extracted using Trizol reagent, and RNA quality was assessed on an Agilent 2100 Bioanalyzer. This clonotype was counted once. It lacks a known antigen. Nothing much larger sits one base from this clone, and base qualities are not available. A solitary read yields weak support. Here is what the overall study found, with its caveats: A 13 V-J signature model separated ophthalmopathy from stable hyperthyroidism, with 87.88% sensitivity and 81.08% specificity in cross-validation and 80%/75% in testing. Most expanded thyroid clonotypes (frequency above 0.001) were also detected in blood, a finding suggesting that blood repertoires may reflect thyroid immune responses. In validation, the model predicted progression to ophthalmopathy a median of roughly six months before onset, with about 71% sensitivity and more than 72% specificity. Sample size was not statistically predetermined, and blinding of investigators to group allocation was not performed.

The sequenced material came from peripheral blood or thyroid tissue (not recorded which). This TCR was recovered from an adult woman with Graves' disease, either hyperthyroidism or ophthalmopathy (not recorded which).

The nucleotide sequence is TGTGCCAGCAGTCCCCTAGTCCGCGGGACCCAGTACTTC. This encodes CASSPLVRGTQYF. The rearranged segments are TRBV6-6 and TRBJ2-5, with an unclear D gene assignment. Cut back by 5 bases and 7 bases, the V and J ends lie 14 bases apart. Sequences MNHNY (CDR1) and SVGAGI (CDR2) are obtained from the germline V gene (reference sequence). Including the terminal cysteine and phenylalanine, the CDR3 comprises 13 residues. Only the CDR3 portion is preserved as DNA: 39 bases, with reading frame beginning at the first base.